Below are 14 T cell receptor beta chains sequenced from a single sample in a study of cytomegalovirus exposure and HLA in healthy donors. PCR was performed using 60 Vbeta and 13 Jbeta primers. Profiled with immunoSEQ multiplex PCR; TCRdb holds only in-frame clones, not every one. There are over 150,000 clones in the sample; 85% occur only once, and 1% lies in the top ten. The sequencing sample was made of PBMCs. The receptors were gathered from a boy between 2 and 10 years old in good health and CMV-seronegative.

Here the CDR3 reads CASSLDVGQGTYEQYV. Here the CDR3 DNA reads TGTGCCAGCAGTTTAGATGTGGGACAGGGGACATACGAGCAGTACGTC. This sequence joins TRBV28 and TRBJ2-7; 10 bases align to TRBD1. Germline V gene data show CDR1 as MDHEN and CDR2 as SYDVKM. Trimming cost V 2 bases and J 4 bases; bases outside gene matches: 8. The CDR3 sequence is 16 residues long.

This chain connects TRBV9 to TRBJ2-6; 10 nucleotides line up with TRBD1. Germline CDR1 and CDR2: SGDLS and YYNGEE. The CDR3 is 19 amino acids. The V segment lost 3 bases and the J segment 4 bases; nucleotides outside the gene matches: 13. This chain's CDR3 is CASSGEYPTGGAGANVLTF. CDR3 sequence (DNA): TGTGCCAGCAGCGGAGAATACCCGACAGGGGGCGCGGGGGCCAACGTCCTGACTTTC.

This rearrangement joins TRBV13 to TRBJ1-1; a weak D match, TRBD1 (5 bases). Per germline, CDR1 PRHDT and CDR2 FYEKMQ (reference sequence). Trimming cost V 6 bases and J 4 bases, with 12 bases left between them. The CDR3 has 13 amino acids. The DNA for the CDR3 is TGTGCCAGCAGGATCCAGGGCGGCACTGAAGCTTTCTTT. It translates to CASRIQGGTEAFF. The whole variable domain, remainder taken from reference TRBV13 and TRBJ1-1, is AAGVIQSPRHLIKEKRETATLKCYPIPRHDTVYWYQQGPGQDPQFLISFYEKMQSDKGSIPDRFSAQQFSDYHSELNMSSLELGDSALYFCASRIQGGTEAFFGQGTRLTVV.

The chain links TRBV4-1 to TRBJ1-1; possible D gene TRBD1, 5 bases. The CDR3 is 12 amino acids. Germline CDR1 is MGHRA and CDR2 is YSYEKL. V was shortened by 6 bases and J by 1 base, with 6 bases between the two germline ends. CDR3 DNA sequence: TGCGCCAGCAGGACAGCGAACACTGAAGCTTTCTTT. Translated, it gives CASRTANTEAFF.

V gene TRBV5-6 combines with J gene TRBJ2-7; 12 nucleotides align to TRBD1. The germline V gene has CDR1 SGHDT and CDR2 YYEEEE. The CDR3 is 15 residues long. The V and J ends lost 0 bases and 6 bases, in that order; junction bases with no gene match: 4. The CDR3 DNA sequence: TGTGCCAGCAGCTTGGGTGGGACAGGGGGCAGCGAGCAGTACTTC. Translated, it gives CASSLGGTGGSEQYF.

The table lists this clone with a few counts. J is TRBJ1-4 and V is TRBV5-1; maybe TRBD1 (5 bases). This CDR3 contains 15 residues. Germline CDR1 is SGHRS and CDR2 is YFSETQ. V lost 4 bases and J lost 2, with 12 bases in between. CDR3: CASSPYQGTNEKLFF. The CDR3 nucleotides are TGCGCCAGCAGCCCCTATCAGGGTACTAATGAAAAACTGTTTTTT.

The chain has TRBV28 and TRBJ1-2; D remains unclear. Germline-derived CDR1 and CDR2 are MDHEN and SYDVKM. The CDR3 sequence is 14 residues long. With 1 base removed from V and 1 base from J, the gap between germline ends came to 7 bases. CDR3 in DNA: TGTGCCAGCAGTTTATTGCGGGATAACTATGGCTACACCTTC. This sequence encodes CASSLLRDNYGYTF.

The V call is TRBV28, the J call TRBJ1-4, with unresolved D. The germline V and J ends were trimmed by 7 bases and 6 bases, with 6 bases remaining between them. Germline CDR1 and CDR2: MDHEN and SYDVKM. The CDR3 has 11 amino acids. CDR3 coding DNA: TGTGCCAGCACCCGGGATGAAAAACTGTTTTTT. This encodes CASTRDEKLFF.

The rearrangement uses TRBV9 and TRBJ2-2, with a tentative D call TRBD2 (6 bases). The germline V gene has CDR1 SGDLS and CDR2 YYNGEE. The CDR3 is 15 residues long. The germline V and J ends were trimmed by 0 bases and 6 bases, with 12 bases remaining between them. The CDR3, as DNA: TGTGCCAGCAGCGTAGCCCGGCGCGGGGCCGGGGAGCTGTTTTTT. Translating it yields CASSVARRGAGELFF.

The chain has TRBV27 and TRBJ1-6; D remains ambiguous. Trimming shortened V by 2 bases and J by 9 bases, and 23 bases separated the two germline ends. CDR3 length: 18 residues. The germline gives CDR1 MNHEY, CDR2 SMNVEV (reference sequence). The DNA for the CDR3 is TGTGCCAGCAGTTTAATTTCGGAGGGCCCCCGCGGAGGTTCACCCCTCCACTTT. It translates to CASSLISEGPRGGSPLHF.

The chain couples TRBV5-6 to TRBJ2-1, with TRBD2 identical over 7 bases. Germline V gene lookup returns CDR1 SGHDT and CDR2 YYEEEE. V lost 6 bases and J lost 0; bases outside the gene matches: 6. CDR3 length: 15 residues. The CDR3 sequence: CASTPAGSSYNEQFF. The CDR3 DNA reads TGTGCCAGCACCCCAGCGGGAAGCTCCTACAATGAGCAGTTCTTC.

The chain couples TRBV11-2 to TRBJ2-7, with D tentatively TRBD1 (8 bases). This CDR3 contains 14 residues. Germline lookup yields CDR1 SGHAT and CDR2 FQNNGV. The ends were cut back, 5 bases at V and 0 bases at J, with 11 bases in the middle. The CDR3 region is CASSHRGGSYEQYV. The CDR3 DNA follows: TGTGCCAGCAGCCACAGGGGGGGCTCCTACGAGCAGTACGTC.

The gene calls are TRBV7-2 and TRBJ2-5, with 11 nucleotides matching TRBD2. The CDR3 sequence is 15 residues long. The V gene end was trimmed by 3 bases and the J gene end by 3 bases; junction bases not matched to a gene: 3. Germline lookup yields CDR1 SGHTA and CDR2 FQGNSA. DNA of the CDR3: TGTGCCAGCAGCTTGACTAGCGGGGTGGAAGAGACCCAGTACTTC. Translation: CASSLTSGVEETQYF.

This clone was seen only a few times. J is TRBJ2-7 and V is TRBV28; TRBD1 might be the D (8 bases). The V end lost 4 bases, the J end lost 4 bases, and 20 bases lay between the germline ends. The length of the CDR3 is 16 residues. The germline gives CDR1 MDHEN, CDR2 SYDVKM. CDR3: CASSSQGVGGFYEQYF. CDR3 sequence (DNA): TGTGCCAGCAGTTCACAGGGGGTGGGGGGGTTTTACGAGCAGTACTTC.